Presented here are 27 T cell receptor beta chains from one specimen sequenced in a study of technical replicates of blood from a handful of donors (dated by TCRdb to the late 2010s). The library was produced with the immunoSEQ multiplex PCR assay. The source is immuneACCESS, and TCRdb retained only in-frame sequences with V and J called. Part of the clones is not carried over; for the studies checked, unresolved V genes explain less than half of this, and the remainder is unexplained. For this sample there are around 80,000 clones; approximately 98% appear just once. In total, the top ten clones hold around 0.22% of the sample. The sequenced sample was T cells isolated from PBMCs. The receptors stem from a human donor in good health.

The chain carries TRBV7-2 and TRBJ1-4, with 7 bases aligning to TRBD1. CDR3 length: 15 amino acids. The V and J ends lost 5 bases and 7 bases, in that order; junction bases with no gene match: 10. Germline V gives CDR1 SGHTA, CDR2 FQGNSA. The CDR3 coding sequence is TGTGCCAGCAGCAAAATGACAGGGAGCTTTGAAAAACTGTTTTTT. It codes for CASSKMTGSFEKLFF.

The chain combines TRBV11-3 with TRBJ2-7; 13 nucleotides align to TRBD2. Germline-derived CDR1 and CDR2 are SGHNT and YENEEA. V shed 5 bases, J shed 3 bases, and the junction held 10 bases outside the gene matches. CDR3 size: 17 residues. The CDR3 sequence is CASSTGPGLAGDYEQYF. DNA for the CDR3: TGTGCCAGCAGCACAGGCCCCGGACTAGCGGGAGACTACGAGCAGTACTTC.

V usage is TRBV7-3 and J usage is TRBJ1-3; 7 positions match TRBD1. This CDR3 spans 15 amino acids. Germline lookup yields CDR1 SGHTA and CDR2 FQGTGA. With V trimmed by 2 bases and J by 0 bases, 1 base remained unmatched. The CDR3 DNA reads as TGTGCCAGCAGCTTATCAGGGGGCTCTGGAAACACCATATATTTT. This codes for CASSLSGGSGNTIYF.

V gene TRBV4-1 combines with J gene TRBJ2-7; the D gene is possibly TRBD1 (5 bases). This CDR3 comprises 12 residues. In germline, CDR1 is MGHRA, CDR2 YSYEKL. V lost 3 bases, J lost 8 bases, and 11 bases lay in between. CDR3 DNA: TGCGCCAGCAGCCAGGCAGGGTTTCAGCAGTACTTC. Its protein is CASSQAGFQQYF.

V usage is TRBV27 and J usage is TRBJ2-7; D possibly corresponds to TRBD1 (5 bases). Germline CDR1 MNHEY, CDR2 SMNVEV (reference sequence). The CDR3 totals 14 residues. V gave up 7 bases and J gave up 1 base, with 14 bases separating them. CDR3 protein: CASIAGIGSYEQYF. CDR3 DNA: TGTGCCAGCATCGCAGGGATCGGGTCCTACGAGCAGTACTTC.

The chain couples TRBV28 to TRBJ1-2; the match to TRBD1 covers 9 bases. Trimming removed 6 bases from V and 4 bases from J; junction bases left unmatched: 6. This CDR3 is 14 amino acids long. Germline V CDR1 and CDR2: MDHEN, SYDVKM. The DNA for the CDR3 is TGTGCCAGCAGACAGGGGGCTCTTTTCTATGGCTACACCTTC. Protein product: CASRQGALFYGYTF.

Comment on this clone: The missing conserved phenylalanine or tryptophan at the end of this CDR3 makes a read error likely. The V call is TRBV30, the J call TRBJ2-7; TRBD1 aligns across 7 bases. The germline V gene encodes CDR1 GTSNPN and CDR2 SVGIG (reference sequence). The junction had 8 bases not matched to a gene; V was cut back by 0 bases and J by 3 bases. The CDR3 is 15 amino acids. The chain's CDR3 is CAWSVQRTGNYEQYL. The CDR3 region has the DNA TGTGCCTGGAGTGTACAACGGACAGGAAACTACGAGCAGTACCTC.

The chain employs TRBV9 and TRBJ2-5; possible D gene TRBD1, 6 bases. V was pared by 0 bases and J by 5 bases, with 11 bases between. The CDR3 is made up of 14 amino acids. Germline CDR1 SGDLS, CDR2 YYNGEE. The CDR3 DNA follows: TGTGCCAGCAGCGTAGATCCTAGGGGGGAGACCCAGTACTTC. Encoded protein: CASSVDPRGETQYF.

V usage is TRBV15 and J usage is TRBJ2-3; 11 bases line up with TRBD2. After removal of 1 base from V and 5 bases from J, the junction contained 5 bases not matched to a gene. In germline, CDR1 is LNHNV, CDR2 YYDKDF (reference sequence). The CDR3 loop spans 16 amino acids. The CDR3 reads CATSRVLAGGLDTQYF. Written as DNA, the CDR3 is TGTGCCACCAGCAGAGTTTTAGCGGGAGGGCTAGATACGCAGTATTTT.

The chain couples TRBV5-6 to TRBJ1-2, with a possible D match to TRBD1 (5 bases). The CDR3 has 14 residues. CDR1 SGHDT and CDR2 YYEEEE come from the germline V gene. The V end was cut by 2 bases, the J end by 4 bases, with 12 bases between. CDR3 protein: CASSLVAGTYGYTF. The CDR3 DNA is TGTGCCAGCAGCTTAGTTGCGGGGACCTATGGCTACACCTTC.

This chain uses TRBV5-1 with TRBJ2-5, with TRBD2 matching over 9 bases. The CDR3 is 18 amino acids. The junction had 19 bases not matched to a gene; V was cut back by 8 bases and J by 2 bases. Germline CDR1 reads SGHRS; CDR2 reads YFSETQ. The CDR3 here is CASKPGTSFLVVQETQYF. The CDR3 DNA reads as TGCGCCAGTAAGCCTGGGACTAGCTTTCTCGTCGTACAAGAGACCCAGTACTTC.

This clone was observed a single time. The chain links TRBV5-1 to TRBJ2-7; 7 bases map to TRBD1. Germline V gene lookup returns CDR1 SGHRS and CDR2 YFSETQ. Germline trimming cut 4 bases from V and 2 bases from J; bases unmatched to any gene: 6. CDR3 length equals 14 residues. DNA for the CDR3: TGCGCCAGCAGCACGACAGGGTTGACCTACGAGCAGTACTTC. This codes for CASSTTGLTYEQYF.

This clone was observed once. The chain is built from TRBV9 and TRBJ2-1; 13 nucleotides match TRBD2. Germline CDR1 reads SGDLS; CDR2 reads YYNGEE. The CDR3 totals 16 residues. V lost 4 bases, J lost 4 bases, and 5 bases stayed unmatched. The CDR3: CASSLGLAGPYNEQFF. DNA of the CDR3: TGTGCCAGCAGCTTGGGACTAGCGGGACCTTACAATGAGCAGTTCTTC.

The chain carries TRBV2 and TRBJ1-2; D may be TRBD1 (6 bases). CDR1 SNHLY and CDR2 FYNNEI come from the germline V gene. The CDR3 loop spans 14 amino acids. Trimming removed 6 bases from V and 5 bases from J, with 16 bases in between. The CDR3 is CASREQGTVYGYTF. The CDR3 bases are TGTGCCAGCAGAGAACAGGGTACCGTATATGGCTACACCTTC. The full variable domain, in which reference TRBV2 and TRBJ1-2 provide the parts outside the CDR3, is EPEVTQTPSHQVTQMGQEVILRCVPISNHLYFYWYRQILGQKVEFLVSFYNNEISEKSEIFDDQFSVERPDGSNFTLKIRSTKLEDSAMYFCASREQGTVYGYTFGSGTRLTVV.

The chain couples TRBV6-1 to TRBJ2-7, with D uncertain. Trimming took off 7 bases at V and 3 bases at J, with 10 bases between the two ends. Germline lookup yields CDR1 MNHNS and CDR2 SASEGT. The CDR3 runs 12 residues. The chain's CDR3 is CASIGYSYEQYF. The CDR3, as DNA: TGTGCCAGCATAGGTTACAGCTACGAGCAGTACTTC.

J is TRBJ1-2 and V is TRBV15; no clear D. This CDR3 comprises 15 residues. Trimming removed 0 bases at V and 3 bases at J, with 11 bases between. Germline V lookup: CDR1 LNHNV, CDR2 YYDKDF (reference sequence). The CDR3, as DNA: TGTGCCACCAGCAGAGATCGTGGCCTCTACTATGGCTACACCTTC. Amino acids: CATSRDRGLYYGYTF.

The rearrangement links TRBV11-3 to TRBJ1-4; D remains unclear. This CDR3 comprises 18 residues. Germline V gene data show CDR1 as SGHNT and CDR2 as YENEEA. V gave up 2 bases and J gave up 0 bases, with 16 bases separating them. CDR3: CASSLLGKTLATNEKLFF. CDR3 DNA: TGTGCCAGCAGCTTACTCGGGAAGACTCTTGCAACTAATGAAAAACTGTTTTTT. The variable domain in full, completed from reference TRBV11-3 and TRBJ1-4, reads EAGVVQSPRYKIIEKKQPVAFWCNPISGHNTLYWYLQNLGQGPELLIRYENEEAVDDSQLPKDRFSAERLKGVDSTLKIQPAELGDSAVYLCASSLLGKTLATNEKLFFGSGTQLSVL.

This clone came up once. The V call is TRBV27, the J call TRBJ2-3; no firm D call. V shed 3 bases and J shed 9 bases, with 10 bases lying between them. Per germline, CDR1 MNHEY and CDR2 SMNVEV (reference sequence). The CDR3 has 12 residues. The CDR3 region is CASSFRFGTQYF. DNA of the CDR3: TGTGCCAGCAGTTTCCGTTTCGGGACGCAGTATTTT.

The V and J genes are TRBV6-5 and TRBJ2-3; 9 nucleotides agree with TRBD2. This CDR3 spans 13 amino acids. The germline V gene has CDR1 MNHEY and CDR2 SVGAGI. Losses at the gene ends were 6 bases for V and 6 bases for J; bases not matched to a gene: 4. The CDR3 sequence is CASRAGGVDTQYF. CDR3 coding DNA: TGTGCCAGCAGGGCGGGGGGGGTCGATACGCAGTATTTT.

This clone has just one count. The V gene is TRBV5-1, the J gene TRBJ2-7; 7 positions match TRBD1. CDR1 is SGHRS and CDR2 is YFSETQ in the germline V gene. J lost 5 bases, V lost 2 bases, and 7 bases had no gene match. The CDR3 is made up of 14 amino acids. CDR3 coding DNA: TGCGCCAGCAGCTTAACGACAGGGTCTCACGAGCAGTACTTC. This translates into CASSLTTGSHEQYF.

This chain links TRBV5-4 with TRBJ1-5, with a tentative D call TRBD1 (5 bases). CDR1 is SGHNT and CDR2 is YYREEE in the germline V gene (reference sequence). There are 16 residues in the CDR3. V gave up 3 bases and J gave up 3 bases, with 16 bases separating them. The CDR3 here is CASSSDGGMPNQPQHF. CDR3 nucleotides: TGTGCCAGCAGCTCGGACGGGGGGATGCCCAATCAGCCCCAGCATTTT.

The chain joins TRBV4-2 to TRBJ1-3, with D possibly TRBD1 on 5 matching bases. There are 15 residues in the CDR3. The ends were cut back, 2 bases at V and 5 bases at J, with 13 bases in the middle. The germline gives CDR1 LGHNA, CDR2 YNFKEQ. CDR3 nucleotide sequence: TGTGCCAGCAGCCAAATTCAGGACAACCGAAACACCATATATTTT. Its protein product is CASSQIQDNRNTIYF.

This chain joins TRBV10-2 and TRBJ1-4; no definite D call. V was cut by 6 bases and J by 5 bases, with 10 bases left in between. Germline V gene lookup returns CDR1 WSHSY and CDR2 SAAADI. The CDR3 extends over 13 amino acids. CDR3 nucleotides: TGCGCCAGCAGCCGTCAGTTCAATGAAAAACTGTTTTTT. As protein: CASSRQFNEKLFF.

J is TRBJ2-1 and V is TRBV30; D is perhaps TRBD2 (6 bases). This CDR3 has 11 amino acids. From germline, CDR1 is GTSNPN and CDR2 SVGIG (reference sequence). Trimming took off 5 bases at V and 5 bases at J, with 7 bases between the two ends. The CDR3 protein is CAWGGNNEQFF. The DNA for the CDR3 is TGTGCCTGGGGCGGGAACAATGAGCAGTTCTTC.

The chain has TRBV27 and TRBJ1-1; D gene uncertain. Per the germline V gene, CDR1 is MNHEY and CDR2 is SMNVEV (reference sequence). With 5 bases removed from V and 6 bases from J, the gap between germline ends came to 10 bases. The CDR3 length is 12 residues. CDR3 amino acids: CASSHRHSEAFF. In DNA, the CDR3 is TGTGCCAGCAGTCACCGACACTCTGAAGCTTTCTTT.

The rearrangement joins TRBV6-1 to TRBJ1-2, with TRBD1 as a possible D gene (6 bases). Trimming cost V 1 base and J 7 bases, with 13 bases left between them. This CDR3 contains 14 residues. Germline V CDR1 and CDR2: MNHNS, SASEGT. DNA for the CDR3: TGTGCCAGCAGTGAAGGGCCGTACAGGGTTGGCTACACCTTC. Translating gives CASSEGPYRVGYTF.

This chain joins TRBV6-1 and TRBJ2-7; 9 positions match TRBD2. Germline V gives CDR1 MNHNS, CDR2 SASEGT. Losses at the gene ends were 1 base for V and 5 bases for J; bases not matched to a gene: 6. The CDR3 has 15 amino acids. CDR3 sequence: CASSEVSGRLDEQYF. The CDR3 DNA follows: TGTGCCAGCAGTGAAGTCAGCGGGAGGCTCGACGAGCAGTACTTC.